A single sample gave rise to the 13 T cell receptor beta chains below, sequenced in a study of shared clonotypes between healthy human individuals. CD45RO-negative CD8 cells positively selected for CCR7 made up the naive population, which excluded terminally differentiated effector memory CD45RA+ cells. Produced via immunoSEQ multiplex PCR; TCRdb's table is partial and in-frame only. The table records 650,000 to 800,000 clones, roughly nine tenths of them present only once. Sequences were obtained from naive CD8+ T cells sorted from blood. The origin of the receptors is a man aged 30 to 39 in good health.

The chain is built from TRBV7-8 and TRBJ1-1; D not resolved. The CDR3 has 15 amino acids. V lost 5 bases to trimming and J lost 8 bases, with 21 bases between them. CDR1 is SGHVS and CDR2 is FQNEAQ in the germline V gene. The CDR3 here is CASSLLPSSQSEAFF. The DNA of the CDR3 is TGTGCCAGCAGCCTTCTACCCTCCAGTCAATCCGAAGCTTTCTTT.

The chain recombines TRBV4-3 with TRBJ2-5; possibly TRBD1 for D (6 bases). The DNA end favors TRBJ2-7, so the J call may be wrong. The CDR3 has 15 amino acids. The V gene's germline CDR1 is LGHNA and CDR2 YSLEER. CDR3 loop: CASSQDVRQDYEQYF. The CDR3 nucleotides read TGCGCCAGCAGCCAAGACGTCCGACAGGACTACGAGCAGTACTTC.

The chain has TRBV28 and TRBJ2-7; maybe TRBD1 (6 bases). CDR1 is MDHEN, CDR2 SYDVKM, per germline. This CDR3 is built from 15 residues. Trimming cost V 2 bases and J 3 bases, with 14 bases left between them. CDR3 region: CASSLAGARSYEQYF. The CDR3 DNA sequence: TGTGCCAGCAGTTTAGCAGGGGCGCGGAGCTACGAGCAGTACTTC.

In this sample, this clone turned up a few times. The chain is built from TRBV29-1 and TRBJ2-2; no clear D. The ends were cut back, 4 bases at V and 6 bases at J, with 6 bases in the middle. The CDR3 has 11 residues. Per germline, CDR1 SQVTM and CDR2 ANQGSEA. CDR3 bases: TGCAGCGTTGCCGCGGCCGGGGAGCTGTTTTTT. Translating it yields CSVAAAGELFF.

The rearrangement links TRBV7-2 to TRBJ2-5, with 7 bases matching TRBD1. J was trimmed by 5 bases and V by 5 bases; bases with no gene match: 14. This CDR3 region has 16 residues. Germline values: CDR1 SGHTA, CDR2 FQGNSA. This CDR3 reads CASSKRRQGLWETQYF. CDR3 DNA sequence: TGTGCCAGCAGCAAGCGACGACAGGGCCTTTGGGAGACCCAGTACTTC.

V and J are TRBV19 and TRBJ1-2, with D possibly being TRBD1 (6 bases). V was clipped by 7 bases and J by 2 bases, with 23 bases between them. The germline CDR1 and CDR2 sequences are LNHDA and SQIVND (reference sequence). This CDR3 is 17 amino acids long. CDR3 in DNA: TGTGCCAGTAAGTTTTGGGACACGAAAGACCCAAACTATGGCTACACCTTC. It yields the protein CASKFWDTKDPNYGYTF.

DNA of the CDR3: TGTGCCAGCAGCCTAGGGGGCAGATTTACAGATACGCAGTATTTT. It is translated as CASSLGGRFTDTQYF. The rearrangement links TRBV27 to TRBJ2-3, with 7 bases matching TRBD1. The CDR3 sequence is 15 residues long. Losses at the gene ends were 6 bases for V and 3 bases for J; bases not matched to a gene: 9. CDR1 and CDR2 (germline): MNHEY, SMNVEV (reference sequence).

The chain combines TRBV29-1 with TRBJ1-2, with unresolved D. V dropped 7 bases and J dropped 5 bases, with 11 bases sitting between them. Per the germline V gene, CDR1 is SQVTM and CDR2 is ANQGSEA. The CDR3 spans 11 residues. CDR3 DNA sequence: TGCAGCGCGCTAGGAGAGTATGGCTACACCTTC. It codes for CSALGEYGYTF.

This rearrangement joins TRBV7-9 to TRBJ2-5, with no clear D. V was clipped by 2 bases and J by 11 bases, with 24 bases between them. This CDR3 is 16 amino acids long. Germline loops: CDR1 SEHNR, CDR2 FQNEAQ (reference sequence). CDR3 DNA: TGTGCCAGCAGCTTATTCCCAAATCCATCCCAAGAGAGACAGTACTTC. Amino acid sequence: CASSLFPNPSQERQYF.

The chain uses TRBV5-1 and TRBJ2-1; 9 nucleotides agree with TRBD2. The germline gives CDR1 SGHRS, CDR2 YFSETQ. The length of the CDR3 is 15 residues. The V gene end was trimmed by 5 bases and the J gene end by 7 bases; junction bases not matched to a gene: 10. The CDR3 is CASSGREGRSNEQFF. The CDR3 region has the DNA TGCGCCAGCAGTGGGCGGGAGGGCCGATCTAATGAGCAGTTCTTC.

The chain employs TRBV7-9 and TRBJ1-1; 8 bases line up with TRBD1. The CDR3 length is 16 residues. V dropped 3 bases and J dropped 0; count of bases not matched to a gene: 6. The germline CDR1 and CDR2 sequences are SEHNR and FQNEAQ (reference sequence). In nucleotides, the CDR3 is TGTGCCAGCAGCTTGGGCAGGGGGCTTGTGAACACTGAAGCTTTCTTT. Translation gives CASSLGRGLVNTEAFF.

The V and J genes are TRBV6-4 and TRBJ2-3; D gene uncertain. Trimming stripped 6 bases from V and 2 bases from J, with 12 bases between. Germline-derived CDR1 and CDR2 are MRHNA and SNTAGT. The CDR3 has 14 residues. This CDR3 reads CASSPGRNTDTQYF. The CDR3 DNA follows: TGTGCCAGCAGCCCAGGCCGAAACACAGATACGCAGTATTTT.

CDR3 region: CASSFTESYGYTF. The CDR3 DNA is TGTGCCAGCAGCTTTACGGAGTCCTATGGCTACACCTTC. The chain links TRBV7-9 to TRBJ1-2; D gene uncertain. Looked up from germline, CDR1 is SEHNR and CDR2 is FQNEAQ (reference sequence). Between the trimmed V and J ends, which lost 3 bases and 4 bases, there was a span of 9 bases. This CDR3 contains 13 residues.